A single TCR beta chain is shown here with its context. The clone's antigen remains unknown. Base qualities are not provided; no much larger clone lies one nucleotide away. The data were taken from a study of blood T cell repertoires in COVID-19 (dated by TCRdb to about 2020). With respect to the entire study: Samples from collaborators originated in the United States, Italy and Spain and spanned both the acute and convalescent phases of COVID-19. The material from the prospective study consisted of cDNA or gDNA derived from T cells, B-cell-depleted T cells, or PBMCs. The dataset comprised deeply sampled blood TCRbeta repertoires from subjects exposed to, actively infected with, or recovered from COVID-19. A freely available public database, intended as a resource for researchers studying the immune response to SARS-CoV-2, is where the repertoires were released. The samples were drawn from the first 160 participants of the ongoing ImmuneRACE study and from 950 to 1,500 subjects provided by 6 global collaborators. Sample metadata almost always included a de-identified subject ID, COVID-19 status, age in years and sex. HLA class I and class II types, where available, came from metadata supplied by the sample provider rather than from assay-based typing. Study-wide conclusions, independent of this receptor: The quantity of clinical and demographic metadata differed by source and by participant and was supplied without curation.

TCRbeta CDR3 regions were amplified from genomic DNA using the immunoSEQ Assay, a bias-controlled multiplex PCR. Regarding the original processing steps: Within the assay, amplification of reference gene primers was used to estimate how many nucleated cells each sample contained. Sequence reads were collapsed and filtered to measure the absolute abundance of every unique TCRbeta CDR3 rearrangement. For each sample, productive Simpson clonality was calculated as the square root of Simpson's diversity index over productive rearrangements. The table comes from immuneACCESS by way of TCRdb, which keeps in-frame sequences with V and J called. Part of the clones is missing from these tables; in studies checked, under half for an unresolved V gene and the rest for unknown reasons. The D gene and trimming were derived from the DNA, and the V and J assignments and clone size from that table. In all, the sample holds around 250,000 clones, and approximately 85% of those were seen once. The ten most abundant clones make up 1.9% of the sample.

V is clipped by 1 base and J by 6 bases, and the sequence between their germline boundaries is 10 bases long. Reading from cysteine to phenylalanine, the CDR3 counts 13 amino acids. Only CDR3 DNA is held: 39 bases, read in frame from base 1. The germline V gene (reference sequence) gives CDR1 as LNHDA and CDR2 as SQIVND. Participants in the prospective study were enrolled through a virtual design, were aged roughly 18 to 95 years, and lived in fewer than 30 United States geographic areas. Cohort assignment in the prospective study relied on participant-reported clinical history from a screening survey and a study questionnaire. Recovered participants in ImmuneRACE Cohort 3 were defined by two consecutive negative NP/OP PCR tests, clearance by a healthcare professional, or resolution of symptoms. In the prospective study, whole blood, serum and a nasopharyngeal or oropharyngeal swab were collected from each participant by mobile phlebotomists. Over a roughly 2-month period, participants in the prospective study had the option of providing additional blood draws and questionnaires. Prospective study blood samples were shipped either frozen or at room temperature before DNA extraction.

Sample: PBMCs or T cells enriched from blood (not recorded which). This clonotype was sampled from a woman in her forties or fifties who had recovered from COVID-19. The V gene is TRBV19 and the J gene is TRBJ2-7; there is no confident call for the D gene. The nucleotides read TGTGCCAGTAGTATAGCACCCCGCGGCGAGCAGTACTTC. It translates to CASSIAPRGEQYF.